This T cell receptor (beta chain) was profiled in a study of tumor-infiltrating lymphocytes in localized non-small cell lung cancer. TCRdb keeps only in-frame clones here, not all; method: immunoSEQ multiplex PCR. This table has roughly 30,000 clones, over 75% appearing once. The clonotype originates from a human donor with non-small cell lung cancer. The source material was lung tumor tissue.

Here the CDR3 DNA reads TGCGCCAGCAGCCAAGAGCTGAGGACCACTGAAGCTTTCTTT. Its translation is CASSQELRTTEAFF. The chain uses TRBV4-3 and TRBJ1-1; D gene ambiguous. V lost 0 bases and J 4 bases, leaving 9 bases between the germline ends. The CDR3 spans 14 residues. The germline V gene has CDR1 LGHNA and CDR2 YSLEER.